The rows below give T cell receptor beta chains drawn from one sample of a study of T cell repertoires in cytomegalovirus infection. TCRdb re-called the reads through MiXCR, storing one row per CDR3 protein. The table lists around 260,000 distinct CDR3 sequences, about 26% of them singletons. The specimen sequenced was PBMCs. Receptor source: a human donor in good health (CMV status not recorded). Some clones in this sample may be carry-over from other donors' samples. CDR3s include the opening cysteine and the closing phenylalanine or tryptophan. Fields, in order: V gene, J gene, CDR3 protein.

TRBV27,TRBJ1-2,CASSWDRGHGYTF
TRBV7-6,TRBJ1-6,CASSLEGARSPLHF
TRBV6-6,TRBJ2-1,CASSYSGVSYNEQFF
TRBV7-6,TRBJ2-7,CASSPLAGGGPYEQYF
TRBV10-3,TRBJ1-5,CAITAQGGQPQHF
TRBV29-1,TRBJ2-3,CSDRGPRGDTQYF
TRBV7-2,TRBJ2-1,CASSLGRVYNEQFF
TRBV11-2,TRBJ1-2,CASSLVSGADGYTF
TRBV18,TRBJ1-6,CASSSRDRGSPLHF
TRBV29-1,TRBJ1-2,CSVEQGVNYGYTF
TRBV3-1,TRBJ1-1,CASRGTNAEAFF
TRBV12-3/TRBV12-4,TRBJ1-5,CASSLVDASGQPQHF
TRBV7-2,TRBJ2-1,CASSKWTSATYNEQFF
TRBV7-9,TRBJ2-1,CASSLEQGAKQFF
TRBV30,TRBJ2-1,CAWRTAFSSYNEQFF
TRBV7-2,TRBJ2-1,CASILGTGTYNEQFF
TRBV7-2,TRBJ2-2,CASEGLSTGELFF
TRBV29-1,TRBJ1-2,CSVARDRWEDGYTF
TRBV4-1,TRBJ1-2,CASSQDRALNYGYTF
TRBV7-2,TRBJ2-1,CASRRDRGPNEQFF
TRBV19,TRBJ2-2,CASSIPGLAGGELFF
TRBV28,TRBJ2-7,CASSTTREQYF
TRBV19,TRBJ1-1,CASSITGYTEAFF
TRBV7-2,TRBJ1-2,CASSLASGIDGYTF
TRBV6-1,TRBJ1-6,CASSAGASSYNSPLHF
TRBV10-3,TRBJ1-2,CAISESRSEVYGYTF
TRBV29-1,TRBJ2-5,CSVEDPKEPNSQYF
TRBV23-1,TRBJ2-4,CASGPRGGEGVPKNIQYF
TRBV28,TRBJ1-2,CASSSPGAGNYGYTF
TRBV28,TRBJ1-6,CASKRTRNNYNSPLHF
TRBV2,TRBJ2-1,CASRDSSYNEQFF
TRBV7-3,TRBJ2-1,CASSRTSVFDEQFF
TRBV6-1,TRBJ1-4,CASSPGTDPGKLFF
TRBV6-5,TRBJ2-2,CASSYRLAGVPGELFF
TRBV7-2,TRBJ2-2,CASTFTGRGTGELFF
TRBV7-2,TRBJ2-7,CASSLGLRGQNEQYF
TRBV5-5,TRBJ2-1,CASSLGGGASGVNEQFF
TRBV29-1,TRBJ1-2,CSVEISYGYTF
TRBV29-1,TRBJ2-1,CSVDGVAGGNNEQFF
TRBV7-8,TRBJ2-6,CASSAASGPLSGANVLTF